This T cell receptor beta chain was documented in a study of identical twins. The cDNA had a unique molecular identifier and a template-switch universal primer site. TCRdb reprocessed the 5' RACE reads via MiXCR and lists one record per CDR3 protein. The top ten clones hold 5.1% of a sample with hundreds of thousands of distinct CDR3 sequences, approximately 9% of them seen once. Germline V lookup: CDR1 GTSNPN, CDR2 SVGIG (reference sequence). The V end was cut by 8 bases, the J end by 3 bases, with 7 bases between. This CDR3 has 10 residues. Only healthy Caucasians were enrolled as donors. Worth noting for this clonotype: Its antigen remains unidentified.

General study points: Zero-insertion analyses might be partly confounded by invariant T cells like MAIT and iNKT. Twins showed weaker excess sharing in their beta out-of-frame sequences.

What was sequenced was memory (CD45RO+) T cells sorted from blood. The sequence derives from a woman aged 18-29 years in good health. This chain links TRBV30 with TRBJ2-5, with D possibly being TRBD2 (6 bases). The CDR3 reads CAGGKETQYF. CDR3 nucleotide sequence: TGTGCCGGGGGGAAAGAGACCCAGTACTTC.